The clone carrying this T cell receptor beta chain occurred a few times. Its specificity is unknown. The data were obtained in a study of OX40 agonist ivuxolimab in advanced cancers. Study-wide background: Enrolled patients in dose escalation had cancers that were hepatocellular carcinoma, melanoma, renal cell or head and neck cancer. Broader study findings: CD8+ T cells showed, on average, more clonal expansion than CD4+ cells.

The data were produced by immunoSEQ multiplex PCR, yet TCRdb's version contains in-frame clones alone and is incomplete. The table lists about 38,000 clones, 70% to 80% of them singletons. V was trimmed by 6 bases and J by 7 bases, leaving 15 bases between them. This CDR3 region has 13 residues. CDR1 and CDR2 (germline): SGHTA, FQGNSA. V and J are TRBV7-2 and TRBJ1-2; D is perhaps TRBD1 (6 bases). The sequence came from an adult with an advanced solid tumor such as melanoma, head and neck, liver or kidney cancer. The sample here was CD4+ or CD8+ T cells sorted from blood, taken in a trial of the OX40 agonist ivuxolimab. This chain's CDR3 is CASSLGAGFGYTF. For the CDR3, the DNA is TGTGCCAGCAGTTTGGGGGCAGGGTTTGGCTACACCTTC.